A single sample is the source of the 15 T cell receptor beta chains below, sequenced in a study of vaccination and CD4 T cells after COVID-19. Antigen specificity for these receptors is unknown. Treatment described: roughly 10-day PBMC culture with coronavirus spike peptide pools or control peptides (ViraFEST assay). Cultured CD4+ T cell DNA was sequenced using the Oncomine TCR Beta short-read assay. TCRdb recomputed calls from the PCR reads with MiXCR, one row per CDR3 protein. Here the sample spans roughly 4,200 distinct CDR3 sequences, roughly 20% being singletons. The sample comprised CD4+ T cells from blood, cultured in vitro. Receptors were obtained from a human donor who had recovered from COVID-19.

By share, this clonotype counts as medium-sized. The chain links TRBV5-8 to TRBJ1-1; D call uncertain. CDR3 length equals 15 residues. Trimming shortened V by 9 bases and J by 6 bases, and 24 bases separated the two germline ends. CDR1 is SGHTS and CDR2 is YDEGEE in the germline V gene. CDR3 DNA: TGTGCCACCCCCCCCTTGGTCGGCTATCGGGCTGAAGCTTTCTTT. Translation: CATPPLVGYRAEAFF.

This chain links TRBV11-2 with TRBJ2-1; 12 nucleotides agree with TRBD2. J lost 0 bases, V lost 0 bases, and 6 bases had no gene match. The CDR3 runs 19 residues. CDR1 and CDR2 (germline): SGHAT, FQNNGV. CDR3 residues: CASSLDASGGVSSYNEQFF. For the CDR3, the DNA is TGTGCCAGCAGCTTAGATGCTAGCGGGGGGGTGAGCTCCTACAATGAGCAGTTCTTC.

Comments on this clonotype: Possible read error: a much larger clone is one base away. The chain combines TRBV20-1 with TRBJ1-5; 8 nucleotides line up with TRBD1. CDR1 is DFQATT, CDR2 SNEGSKA, per germline (reference sequence). The CDR3 loop spans 13 amino acids. CDR3 protein: CSAETGVDQPQRF. CDR3 sequence (DNA): TGCAGTGCTGAGACAGGGGTGGATCAGCCCCAGCGTTTT.

Here the CDR3 reads CASSMGGSDSSAQYF. Written as DNA, the CDR3 is TGTGCCAGTAGTATGGGGGGCTCGGACTCGTCGGCCCAGTACTTC. The chain recombines TRBV19 with TRBJ2-5; perhaps D is TRBD1 or TRBD2 (6 bases each). The V gene's germline CDR1 is LNHDA and CDR2 SQIVND (reference sequence). This CDR3 has 15 residues. The ends were cut back, 3 bases at V and 9 bases at J, with 20 bases in the middle.

This chain joins TRBV19 and TRBJ1-5; D ambiguous. Looked up from germline, CDR1 is LNHDA and CDR2 is SQIVND (reference sequence). The CDR3 extends over 15 amino acids. Between the trimmed V and J ends, which lost 1 base and 5 bases, there was a span of 12 bases. CDR3 in DNA: TGTGCCAGTAGTATAGGTAGAGGAGGTCATCAGCCCCAGCATTTT. Translating gives CASSIGRGGHQPQHF.

This clonotype is categorized as medium-sized. V is TRBV7-8 and J is TRBJ1-6, with D possibly TRBD1 on 5 matching bases. The V end lost 5 bases, the J end lost 6 bases, and 11 bases lay between the germline ends. This CDR3 has 14 residues. In germline, CDR1 is SGHVS, CDR2 FQNEAQ. The CDR3 protein is CASSVDSFNSPLHF. For the CDR3, the DNA is TGTGCCAGCAGCGTCGACAGCTTTAATTCACCCCTCCACTTT. Supplemented by reference TRBV7-8 and TRBJ1-6, the full variable domain reads GAGVSQSPRYKVAKRGQDVALRCDPISGHVSLFWYQQALGQGPEFLTYFQNEAQLDKSGLPSDRFFAERPEGSVSTLKIQRTQQEDSAVYLCASSVDSFNSPLHFGNGTRLTVT.

By share of the sample, this clonotype is medium-sized. This sequence joins TRBV7-9 and TRBJ1-1; D might be TRBD1 (5 bases). Germline values: CDR1 SEHNR, CDR2 FQNEAQ (reference sequence). This CDR3 contains 15 residues. Trimming took 5 bases from V and 4 from J, leaving 17 bases between them. CDR3 in DNA: TGTGCCAGCAGCGCACCTACAGAGGGGACCACTGAAGCTTTCTTT. Its translation is CASSAPTEGTTEAFF. Together with reference TRBV7-9 and TRBJ1-1, the CDR3 gives the full variable domain: DTGVSQNPRHKITKRGQNVTFRCDPISEHNRLYWYRQTLGQGPEFLTYFQNEAQLEKSRLLSDRFSAERPKGSFSTLEIQRTEQGDSAMYLCASSAPTEGTTEAFFGQGTRLTVV.

This chain links TRBV7-9 with TRBJ1-3; weak D call: TRBD1 (5 bases). Germline V lookup: CDR1 SEHNR, CDR2 FQNEAQ (reference sequence). Trimming removed 1 base at V and 4 bases at J, with 5 bases between. The CDR3 is made up of 13 amino acids. CDR3 sequence: CASSLGQGNTIYF. Written as DNA, the CDR3 is TGTGCCAGCAGCTTAGGACAGGGAAACACCATATATTTT.

This chain uses TRBV5-1 with TRBJ2-3; 7 bases align to TRBD2. The CDR3 is 17 amino acids. The germline V gene encodes CDR1 SGHRS and CDR2 YFSETQ. Trimming took 0 bases from V and 1 from J; bases not matched to a gene: 8. CDR3 region: CASSLAYLGGGTDTQYF. Here the CDR3 DNA reads TGCGCCAGCAGCTTGGCCTATTTGGGGGGGGGCACAGATACGCAGTATTTT.

The V call is TRBV11-3, the J call TRBJ1-1, with 7 bases identical to TRBD1. CDR1 SGHNT and CDR2 YENEEA come from the germline V gene. J was trimmed by 4 bases and V by 4 bases; bases with no gene match: 3. The CDR3 covers 13 residues. CDR3 DNA: TGTGCCAGCAGCTCCCGGACAGGCACTGAAGCTTTCTTT. Residues: CASSSRTGTEAFF.

The chain links TRBV30 to TRBJ2-3; 8 bases map to TRBD2. V shed 0 bases, J shed 2 bases, and the junction held 7 bases outside the gene matches. Germline V gene sequence: CDR1 GTSNPN, CDR2 SVGIG (reference sequence). The CDR3 consists of 16 residues. CDR3 bases: TGTGCCTGGAGTGTATTAGCGGGGACCTTCACAGATACGCAGTATTTT. Its protein product is CAWSVLAGTFTDTQYF. Based on the CDR3 plus reference TRBV30 and TRBJ2-3, the full variable domain is SQTIHQWPATLVQPVGSPLSLECTVEGTSNPNLYWYRQAAGRGLQLLFYSVGIGQISSEVPQNLSASRPQDRQFILSSKKLLLSDSGFYLCAWSVLAGTFTDTQYFGPGTRLTVL.

This clonotype was observed a few times. The V gene is TRBV20-1, the J gene TRBJ2-3, with D maybe TRBD2 (6 bases). Per the germline V gene, CDR1 is DFQATT and CDR2 is SNEGSKA (reference sequence). The CDR3 is 14 amino acids. Trimming took 2 bases from V and 4 from J, leaving 13 bases between them. CDR3 DNA: TGCAGTGCTAGATATACTAGCCATTCAGATACGCAGTATTTT. Its protein is CSARYTSHSDTQYF.

V is TRBV5-3 and J is TRBJ1-1; 7 bases are shared with TRBD1. TRBV5-3 is an ORF; its function is uncertain. The CDR3 has 16 amino acids. Trimming removed 4 bases from V and 0 bases from J; junction bases left unmatched: 9. This CDR3 reads CARSTRQGFMNTEAFF. The CDR3 DNA is TGTGCCAGAAGCACCCGACAGGGTTTCATGAACACTGAAGCTTTCTTT.

CDR3 DNA sequence: TGCAGTGCCCCGGTGAGCGGGGGGGCGGACGGGGAGCTGTTTTTT. This sequence encodes CSAPVSGGADGELFF. This chain joins TRBV20-1 and TRBJ2-2; 10 bases line up with TRBD2. V dropped 6 bases and J dropped 7; count of bases not matched to a gene: 11. This CDR3 has 15 amino acids. CDR1 and CDR2 (germline): DFQATT, SNEGSKA (reference sequence).

This clonotype was found a few times. The chain combines TRBV9 with TRBJ2-3, with 10 positions matching TRBD2. The germline CDR1 and CDR2 sequences are SGDLS and YYNGEE. The V segment lost 4 bases and the J segment 1 base; nucleotides outside the gene matches: 3. The CDR3 runs to 15 residues. The CDR3 sequence is CASSPTSGGTDTQYF. CDR3 DNA sequence: TGTGCCAGCAGCCCAACTAGCGGGGGCACAGATACGCAGTATTTT.